The 28 T cell receptor beta chains listed next were all sequenced from one sample in a study. In TCRdb, the 5' RACE reads were re-called with MiXCR into one record per CDR3 protein. This sample carries about 200 distinct CDR3 sequences, 40% to 60% of them seen once, and the ten largest clones take around 30%. The source material was total memory T cells from blood PBMCs. Sample subset: transitional memory CD4+ T cells. These receptors were collected from a male donor with HIV.

The chain has TRBV23-1 and TRBJ2-5; 11 positions match TRBD2. TRBV23-1 is annotated as an ORF whose role is uncertain. The V and J ends lost 2 bases and 1 base, in that order; junction bases with no gene match: 0. The CDR3 is 15 amino acids. The CDR3 protein is CASSQTSGGQETQYF. The CDR3 nucleotides read TGCGCCAGCAGTCAAACTAGCGGGGGCCAAGAGACCCAGTACTTC.

This clonotype was found once. This rearrangement joins TRBV5-1 to TRBJ1-1, with 7 bases lining up with TRBD1. The germline V gene encodes CDR1 SGHRS and CDR2 YFSETQ. The CDR3 covers 17 residues. The V gene end was trimmed by 3 bases and the J gene end by 7 bases; junction bases not matched to a gene: 18. CDR3 coding DNA: TGCGCCAGCAGCTCGACCGGACGCAGGGGGTTAACCGGTGAAGCTTTCTTT. It yields the protein CASSSTGRRGLTGEAFF.

The V gene is TRBV6-5, the J gene TRBJ2-1; tentatively, D is TRBD2 (6 bases). CDR3 length: 17 amino acids. The germline V and J ends were trimmed by 0 bases and 1 base, with 13 bases remaining between them. Germline values: CDR1 MNHEY, CDR2 SVGAGI. The CDR3 sequence is CASSYSGGGASYNEQFF. The CDR3 nucleotides are TGTGCCAGCAGTTACTCCGGGGGTGGGGCATCCTACAATGAGCAGTTCTTC.

The V gene is TRBV6-2 or TRBV6-3, the J gene TRBJ2-1; 7 nucleotides match TRBD1. Germline values: CDR1 MNHEY, CDR2 SVGEGT. V shed 6 bases and J 4 bases; nucleotides not matched to a gene: 12. The CDR3 is 16 residues long. In nucleotides, the CDR3 is TGTGCCAGCAGCTCCTTCCAGGGGGACCCATACAATGAGCAGTTCTTC. It translates to CASSSFQGDPYNEQFF.

This chain joins TRBV10-3 and TRBJ1-2; 7 nucleotides match TRBD1. V shed 0 bases and J 1 base; nucleotides not matched to a gene: 2. The CDR3 sequence is 15 residues long. Germline V gene lookup returns CDR1 ENHRY and CDR2 SYGVKD. The CDR3 is CAISESAGGNYGYTF. The CDR3 DNA reads TGTGCCATCAGTGAGTCGGCAGGGGGTAACTATGGCTACACCTTC.

The rearrangement uses TRBV10-1 and TRBJ2-1; 9 bases align to TRBD2. This CDR3 contains 14 residues. Germline CDR1 is WNHNN and CDR2 is SYGVQD (reference sequence). Unmatched junction bases numbered 6, after V lost 6 bases and J lost 6 bases. Here the CDR3 reads CASRRLAGPNEQFF. In nucleotides, the CDR3 is TGCGCCAGCAGGCGGCTAGCGGGACCCAATGAGCAGTTCTTC.

The genes are TRBV29-1 and TRBJ1-1, with D hard to call. The CDR3 runs to 12 residues. Germline CDR1 is SQVTM and CDR2 is ANQGSEA. V lost 6 bases and J lost 10, with 18 bases in between. The CDR3 here is CSVADSPRIAFF. In DNA form, the CDR3 reads TGCAGCGTCGCCGACTCCCCCCGCATAGCTTTCTTT.

The chain combines TRBV4-1 with TRBJ1-6; TRBD1 matches at 7 bases. Germline lookup yields CDR1 MGHRA and CDR2 YSYEKL. V shed 6 bases and J 0 bases; nucleotides not matched to a gene: 5. The CDR3 is 16 amino acids. The CDR3, as DNA: TGCGCCAGCAGTGGGGGACAGAGCTCCTATAATTCACCCCTCCACTTT. Encoded protein: CASSGGQSSYNSPLHF.

This sequence joins TRBV7-2 and TRBJ2-3; no clear D. Germline V gene lookup returns CDR1 SGHTA and CDR2 FQGNSA. The V and J ends lost 5 bases and 0 bases respectively, with 9 bases between them. CDR3 length equals 14 residues. The CDR3 sequence is CASSRLGSTDTQYF. As DNA, the CDR3 is TGTGCCAGCAGCCGATTGGGTAGCACAGATACGCAGTATTTT.

The chain has TRBV6-5 and TRBJ1-5; D is unresolved. The CDR3 length is 14 residues. The V end was cut by 0 bases, the J end by 6 bases, with 9 bases between. The germline CDR1 and CDR2 sequences are MNHEY and SVGAGI. The CDR3 DNA is TGTGCCAGCAGTTACTCGTCCGGGTTTCAGCCCCAGCATTTT. This encodes CASSYSSGFQPQHF.

By sample fraction, this clonotype is hyperexpanded. The CDR3, as DNA: TGTGCCATCAGCAATGACAAGAACACTGAAGCTTTCTTT. Its translation is CAISNDKNTEAFF. The rearrangement joins TRBV10-3 to TRBJ1-1; no definite D call. Germline V gene data show CDR1 as ENHRY and CDR2 as SYGVKD. V was trimmed by 6 bases and J by 1 base, leaving 9 bases between them. The CDR3 consists of 13 residues.

V and J are TRBV10-1 and TRBJ1-2, with D possibly matching TRBD1 (6 bases). The germline V and J ends were trimmed by 5 bases and 8 bases, with 12 bases remaining between them. There are 12 residues in the CDR3. CDR1 and CDR2 from the germline V gene are WNHNN and SYGVQD (reference sequence). The CDR3 loop reads CASSWGPSGYTF. As DNA, the CDR3 is TGCGCCAGCAGTTGGGGGCCTTCGGGCTACACCTTC.

The rearrangement joins TRBV3-1 to TRBJ2-7; D may be TRBD1 (5 bases). The CDR3 extends over 13 amino acids. V was pared by 0 bases and J by 6 bases, with 9 bases between. Per germline, CDR1 LGHDT and CDR2 YNNKEL (reference sequence). CDR3 protein: CASSQEGVPEQYV. CDR3 bases: TGTGCCAGCAGCCAAGAAGGGGTACCCGAGCAGTACGTC.

This clonotype was seen only a few times. The V call is TRBV7-9, the J call TRBJ1-2; D ambiguous. Germline V CDR1 and CDR2: SEHNR, FQNEAQ (reference sequence). The CDR3 covers 13 residues. The ends were cut back, 1 base at V and 6 bases at J, with 9 bases in the middle. CDR3 nucleotides: TGTGCCAGCAGCTTAGGGACGGCGGATGGCTACACCTTC. This gives the protein CASSLGTADGYTF. Looking up the rest from reference TRBV7-9 and TRBJ1-2 gives the full variable domain: DTGVSQNPRHKITKRGQNVTFRCDPISEHNRLYWYRQTLGQGPEFLTYFQNEAQLEKSRLLSDRFSAERPKGSFSTLEIQRTEQGDSAMYLCASSLGTADGYTFGSGTRLTVV.

This rearrangement joins TRBV7-8 to TRBJ2-7; 10 bases are shared with TRBD1. The J segment lost 7 bases and the V segment lost 5 bases, leaving 8 bases of the junction unmatched. CDR3 length: 14 amino acids. In germline, CDR1 is SGHVS, CDR2 FQNEAQ. Written as DNA, the CDR3 is TGTGCCAGCAGCGGCGACAGGGGGCCTCGGGAGCAGTACTTC. Amino acid sequence: CASSGDRGPREQYF.

The chain combines TRBV7-2 with TRBJ1-1; D perhaps matches TRBD1 (6 bases). In germline, CDR1 is SGHTA, CDR2 FQGNSA. V was shortened by 1 base and J by 5 bases, with 14 bases between the two germline ends. This CDR3 contains 15 residues. The CDR3 region has the DNA TGTGCCAGCAGCTTAGGACAGGTTGGGATGACTGAAGCTTTCTTT. It yields the protein CASSLGQVGMTEAFF.

The V call is TRBV5-3, the J call TRBJ1-5; D gene uncertain. TRBV5-3 is an open reading frame whose function is uncertain. V lost 5 bases and J 11 bases, leaving 5 bases between the germline ends. The CDR3 spans 9 residues. The CDR3 nucleotides are TGTGCCAGAAGTAAGGCCCAGCATTTT. Its translation is CARSKAQHF.

The chain has TRBV6-4 and TRBJ1-6; TRBD1 is a possible D gene (5 bases). V was cut by 4 bases and J by 10 bases, with 11 bases left in between. Germline V lookup: CDR1 MRHNA, CDR2 SNTAGT. This CDR3 has 13 amino acids. The CDR3 here is CASSASEGSPLHF. CDR3 nucleotides: TGTGCCAGCAGTGCCTCTGAGGGGTCACCCCTCCACTTT.

V and J are TRBV15 and TRBJ2-4; 10 bases line up with TRBD2. Germline V lookup: CDR1 LNHNV, CDR2 YYDKDF (reference sequence). Losses at the gene ends were 1 base for V and 0 bases for J; bases not matched to a gene: 9. The length of the CDR3 is 19 residues. As DNA, the CDR3 is TGTGCCACCAGCAGAGGCAGTAGCGGGGGGCCCTTAGCCAAAAACATTCAGTACTTC. Protein sequence: CATSRGSSGGPLAKNIQYF.

The genes are TRBV12-3 or TRBV12-4 and TRBJ1-4, with 8 bases aligning to TRBD1. After removal of 8 bases from V and 0 bases from J, the junction contained 2 bases not matched to a gene. CDR3 length equals 14 residues. The CDR3 bases are TGTGCCAGCGACAGGGGATCAACTAATGAAAAACTGTTTTTT. This translates into CASDRGSTNEKLFF.

The sample holds a few counts of this clonotype. The germline gene is not matched at one end of the junction; a read error may be the cause. This chain links TRBV11-3 with TRBJ1-1; 10 bases fit TRBD1. CDR1 SGHNT and CDR2 YENEEA come from the germline V gene. The CDR3 runs to 13 residues. Written as DNA, the CDR3 is TGTGCCAGCAGGGGACAGGGGAACACTGAAGTTTTCTTT. Protein sequence: CASRGQGNTEVFF.

This chain connects TRBV6-2 or TRBV6-3 to TRBJ2-1, with D unresolved. CDR3 length: 12 amino acids. Per germline, CDR1 MNHEY and CDR2 SVGEGT. The ends were cut back, 2 bases at V and 11 bases at J, with 10 bases in the middle. The CDR3 is CASSYRSSKQFF. For the CDR3, the DNA is TGTGCCAGCAGTTACCGGTCATCGAAGCAGTTCTTC.

The rearrangement joins TRBV19 to TRBJ1-2; D gene ambiguous. The CDR3 sequence is 12 residues long. Trimming left V 5 bases short and J 5 bases short, with 9 bases between. Germline V gene data show CDR1 as LNHDA and CDR2 as SQIVND (reference sequence). The CDR3 sequence: CASSLQQYGYTF. The CDR3 nucleotides are TGTGCCAGTAGTCTACAGCAATATGGCTACACCTTC.

The rearrangement uses TRBV15 and TRBJ1-2; TRBD1 is a possible D gene (6 bases). V lost 3 bases and J 1 base, leaving 18 bases between the germline ends. Germline V gene sequence: CDR1 LNHNV, CDR2 YYDKDF (reference sequence). The CDR3 is 17 residues long. CDR3 sequence (DNA): TGTGCCACCAGCAGGGGGGCGAACGGGTACTTTAACTATGGCTACACCTTC. Protein sequence: CATSRGANGYFNYGYTF.

J is TRBJ1-1 and V is TRBV10-3; TRBD1 matches at 7 bases. From germline, CDR1 is ENHRY and CDR2 SYGVKD. Germline trimming cut 4 bases from V and 6 bases from J; bases unmatched to any gene: 5. CDR3 length: 13 amino acids. In DNA, the CDR3 is TGTGCCATCAGTGTCGCCGGGACAGCTGAAGCTTTCTTT. It is translated as CAISVAGTAEAFF.

This clonotype was recorded once. V gene TRBV12-3 or TRBV12-4 combines with J gene TRBJ1-1; D perhaps matches TRBD1 (5 bases). CDR3 length equals 15 residues. The V and J ends lost 4 bases and 5 bases respectively, with 17 bases between them. CDR3 sequence (DNA): TGTGCCAGCAGTTCGTATCGGGCCCGGGGGACTGAAGCTTTCTTT. It translates to CASSSYRARGTEAFF.

The CDR3 is CASSPPTTGGRGYTF. The DNA for the CDR3 is TGTGCCAGCTCACCACCCACGACAGGAGGACGGGGCTACACCTTC. V usage is TRBV18 and J usage is TRBJ1-2; a possible D gene is TRBD1 (6 bases). V lost 0 bases and J 8 bases, leaving 16 bases between the germline ends. The CDR3 contains 15 residues. Germline lookup yields CDR1 KGHSH and CDR2 LQKENI. The full variable domain, in which reference TRBV18 and TRBJ1-2 provide the parts outside the CDR3, is NAGVMQNPRHLVRRRGQEARLRCSPMKGHSHVYWYRQLPEEGLKFMVYLQKENIIDESGMPKERFSAEFPKEGPSILRIQQVVRGDSAAYFCASSPPTTGGRGYTFGSGTRLTVV.

The sample holds a few counts of this clonotype. CDR3 nucleotides: TGTGCCTGGAGTGGTACAGGGGGCCACTATGGCTACACCTTC. Protein sequence: CAWSGTGGHYGYTF. The rearrangement uses TRBV30 and TRBJ1-2, with 9 bases fitting TRBD1. There are 14 residues in the CDR3. Germline V gene data show CDR1 as GTSNPN and CDR2 as SVGIG (reference sequence). Losses at the gene ends were 1 base for V and 3 bases for J; bases not matched to a gene: 3. The full variable domain, its missing parts supplied by reference TRBV30 and TRBJ1-2, is SQTIHQWPATLVQPVGSPLSLECTVEGTSNPNLYWYRQAAGRGLQLLFYSVGIGQISSEVPQNLSASRPQDRQFILSSKKLLLSDSGFYLCAWSGTGGHYGYTFGSGTRLTVV.